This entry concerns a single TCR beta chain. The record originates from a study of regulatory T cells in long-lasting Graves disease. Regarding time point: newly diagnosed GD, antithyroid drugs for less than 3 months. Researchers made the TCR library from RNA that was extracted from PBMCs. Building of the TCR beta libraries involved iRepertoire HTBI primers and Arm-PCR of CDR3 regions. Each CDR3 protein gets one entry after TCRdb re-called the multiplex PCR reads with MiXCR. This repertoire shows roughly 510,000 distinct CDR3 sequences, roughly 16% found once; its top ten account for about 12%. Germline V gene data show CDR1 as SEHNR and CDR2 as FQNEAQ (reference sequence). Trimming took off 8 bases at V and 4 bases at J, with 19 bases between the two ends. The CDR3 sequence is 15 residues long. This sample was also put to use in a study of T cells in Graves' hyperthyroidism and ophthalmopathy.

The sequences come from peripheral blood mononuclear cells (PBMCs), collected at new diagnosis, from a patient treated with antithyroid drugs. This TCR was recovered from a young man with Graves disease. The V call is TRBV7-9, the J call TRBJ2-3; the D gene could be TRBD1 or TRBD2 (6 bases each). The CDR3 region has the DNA TGTGCCAGCGATTTAGGGGGGTGGACTGCAGATACGCAGTATTTT. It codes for CASDLGGWTADTQYF.